Here is one T cell receptor beta chain with its context. Original handling: Scientists estimated how many nucleated cells there were by amplifying reference gene primers. This table comes from immunoSEQ multiplex PCR, and its TCRdb copy is limited to in-frame clones, with some not included. That table gives V, J and clone size, and the DNA gave D and trimming. The profile shows roughly 200,000 clones, 70% to 90% of them singletons. This record belongs to a study of blood T cell repertoires in COVID-19. In the study overall: From the United States, Italy and Spain came samples of acute and convalescent COVID-19. PBMCs, B-cell-depleted T cells, or T cells provided the cDNA or gDNA that made up the material.

The CDR3 is made up of 14 amino acids. Deletions cut 4 bases from V and 0 bases from J, with 9 bases between. The V gene's germline CDR1 is KGHSH and CDR2 LQKENI. This chain connects TRBV18 to TRBJ1-1; D not certain. This sequence originates from a human donor with active or convalescent COVID-19. The donor label of this sample is uncertain. The sample consisted of peripheral blood. The CDR3 sequence is CASSQTTLNTEAFF. The CDR3 coding sequence is TGTGCCAGCTCACAGACAACGCTGAACACTGAAGCTTTCTTT.